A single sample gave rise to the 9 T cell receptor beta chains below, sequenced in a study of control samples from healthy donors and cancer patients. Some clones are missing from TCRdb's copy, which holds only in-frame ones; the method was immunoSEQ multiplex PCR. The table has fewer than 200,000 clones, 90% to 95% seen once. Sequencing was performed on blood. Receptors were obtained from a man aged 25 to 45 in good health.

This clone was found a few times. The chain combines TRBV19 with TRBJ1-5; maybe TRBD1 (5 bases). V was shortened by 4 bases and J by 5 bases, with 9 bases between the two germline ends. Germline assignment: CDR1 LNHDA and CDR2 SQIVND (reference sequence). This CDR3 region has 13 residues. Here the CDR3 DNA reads TGTGCCAGTAGTAGCAGGGAGGATCAGCCCCAGCATTTT. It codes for CASSSREDQPQHF.

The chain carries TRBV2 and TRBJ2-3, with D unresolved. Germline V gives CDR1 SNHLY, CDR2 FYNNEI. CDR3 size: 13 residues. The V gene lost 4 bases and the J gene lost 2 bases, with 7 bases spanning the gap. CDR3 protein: CASSARHTDTQYF. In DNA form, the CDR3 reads TGTGCCAGCAGTGCAAGGCACACAGATACGCAGTATTTT.

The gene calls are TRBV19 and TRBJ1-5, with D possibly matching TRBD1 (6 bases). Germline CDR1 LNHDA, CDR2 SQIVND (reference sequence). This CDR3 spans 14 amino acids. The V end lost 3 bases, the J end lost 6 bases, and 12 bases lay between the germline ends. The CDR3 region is CASSMVGGPQPQHF. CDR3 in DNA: TGTGCCAGTAGTATGGTGGGGGGCCCTCAGCCCCAGCATTTT. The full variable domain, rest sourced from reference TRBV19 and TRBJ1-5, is DGGITQSPKYLFRKEGQNVTLSCEQNLNHDAMYWYRQDPGQGLRLIYYSQIVNDFQKGDIAEGYSVSREKKESFPLTVTSAQKNPTAFYLCASSMVGGPQPQHFGDGTRLSIL.

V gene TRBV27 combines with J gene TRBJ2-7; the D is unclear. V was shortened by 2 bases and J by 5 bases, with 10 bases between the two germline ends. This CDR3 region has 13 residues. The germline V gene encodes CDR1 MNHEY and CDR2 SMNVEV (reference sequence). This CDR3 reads CASSLTTADEQYF. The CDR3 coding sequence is TGTGCCAGCAGTTTAACGACGGCTGACGAGCAGTACTTC.

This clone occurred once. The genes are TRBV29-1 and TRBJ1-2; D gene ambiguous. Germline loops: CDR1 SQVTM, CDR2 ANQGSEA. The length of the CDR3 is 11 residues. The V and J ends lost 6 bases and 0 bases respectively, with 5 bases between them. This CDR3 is CSVTTNYGYTF. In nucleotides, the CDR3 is TGCAGCGTCACAACTAACTATGGCTACACCTTC.

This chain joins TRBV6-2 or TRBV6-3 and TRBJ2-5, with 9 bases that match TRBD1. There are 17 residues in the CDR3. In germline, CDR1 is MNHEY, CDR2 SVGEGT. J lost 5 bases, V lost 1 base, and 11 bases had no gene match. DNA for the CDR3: TGTGCCAGCAGTTACTTGGGGGCCGGACAGGGGTTCGAGACCCAGTACTTC. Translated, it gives CASSYLGAGQGFETQYF.

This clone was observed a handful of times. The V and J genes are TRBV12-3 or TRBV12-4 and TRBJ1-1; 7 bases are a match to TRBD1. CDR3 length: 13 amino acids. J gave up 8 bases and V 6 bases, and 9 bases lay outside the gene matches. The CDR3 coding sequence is TGTGCCAGCAGACTCACCGGGACAGAAGAAGCTTTCTTT. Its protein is CASRLTGTEEAFF.

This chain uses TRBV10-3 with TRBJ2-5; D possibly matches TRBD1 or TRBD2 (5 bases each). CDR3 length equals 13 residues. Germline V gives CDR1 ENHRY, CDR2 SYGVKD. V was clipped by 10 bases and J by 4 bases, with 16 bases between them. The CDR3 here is CATGLLGTETQYF. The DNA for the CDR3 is TGTGCCACAGGGCTTCTAGGGACAGAGACCCAGTACTTC.

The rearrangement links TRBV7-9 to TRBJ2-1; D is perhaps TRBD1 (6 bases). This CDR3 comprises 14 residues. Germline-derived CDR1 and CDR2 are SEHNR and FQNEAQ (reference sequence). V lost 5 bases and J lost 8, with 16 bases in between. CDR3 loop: CASSPQGTRDEQFF. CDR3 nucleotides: TGTGCCAGCAGCCCACAGGGCACTAGGGATGAGCAGTTCTTC. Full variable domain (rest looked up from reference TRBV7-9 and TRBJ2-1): DTGVSQNPRHKITKRGQNVTFRCDPISEHNRLYWYRQTLGQGPEFLTYFQNEAQLEKSRLLSDRFSAERPKGSFSTLEIQRTEQGDSAMYLCASSPQGTRDEQFFGPGTRLTVL.